A single sample gave rise to the 32 T cell receptor beta chains below, sequenced in a study of T cell responses to AZD1222 COVID-19 vaccine. Produced via immunoSEQ multiplex PCR; TCRdb's table is partial and in-frame only. Found here are about 97,000 clones, roughly nine tenths of them singletons; the top ten hold approximately 5%. The sequencing used peripheral blood, collected on day 0 of AZD1222 vaccination. The receptors come from an adult in good health.

In its sample, this clone was seen a few times. J is TRBJ1-5 and V is TRBV4-2; D ambiguous. The CDR3 contains 16 residues. The V end lost 0 bases, the J end lost 1 base, and 10 bases lay between the germline ends. CDR1 is LGHNA and CDR2 is YNFKEQ in the germline V gene. DNA of the CDR3: TGTGCCAGCAGCCAAGATGACCTTATGAGCAATCAGCCCCAGCATTTT. As protein: CASSQDDLMSNQPQHF.

This clone occurred once. This chain links TRBV7-3 with TRBJ1-2; D call uncertain. The CDR3 is made up of 13 amino acids. CDR1 and CDR2 (germline): SGHTA, FQGTGA. Trimming took 0 bases from V and 8 from J, leaving 10 bases between them. CDR3 loop: CASSLTSEKGYTF. Here the CDR3 DNA reads TGTGCCAGCAGCTTAACGTCAGAAAAGGGCTACACCTTC.

A few counts support this clone. The chain couples TRBV28 to TRBJ2-1; 11 nucleotides line up with TRBD1. V shed 5 bases, J shed 4 bases, and the junction held 7 bases outside the gene matches. Germline V CDR1 and CDR2: MDHEN, SYDVKM. The CDR3 spans 16 residues. The CDR3 DNA follows: TGTGCCAGCAGTCTTCAAGGACAGGGGGCGTACAATGAGCAGTTCTTC. This gives the protein CASSLQGQGAYNEQFF. The whole variable domain, filled in from reference TRBV28 and TRBJ2-1, reads DVKVTQSSRYLVKRTGEKVFLECVQDMDHENMFWYRQDPGLGLRLIYFSYDVKMKEKGDIPEGYSVSREKKERFSLILESASTNQTSMYLCASSLQGQGAYNEQFFGPGTRLTVL.

V and J are TRBV29-1 and TRBJ2-1, with 7 nucleotides matching TRBD2. This CDR3 has 15 amino acids. The germline gives CDR1 SQVTM, CDR2 ANQGSEA. J lost 0 bases, V lost 4 bases, and 6 bases had no gene match. DNA for the CDR3: TGCAGCGTTGTTGGGCGGGGGACCTCCTACAATGAGCAGTTCTTC. Its protein is CSVVGRGTSYNEQFF.

A few counts support this clone. This sequence joins TRBV4-3 and TRBJ2-1; D gene uncertain. This CDR3 has 14 residues. V lost 4 bases, J lost 7 bases, and 14 bases lay in between. Germline V lookup: CDR1 LGHNA, CDR2 YSLEER. CDR3 sequence: CASSLQPTGNEQFF. CDR3 coding DNA: TGCGCCAGCAGCCTACAACCCACTGGGAATGAGCAGTTCTTC.

DNA for the CDR3: TGTGCCAGCAGCCCAAATTCGTACACAGATACGCAGTATTTT. Translated, it gives CASSPNSYTDTQYF. V gene TRBV9 combines with J gene TRBJ2-3; D call uncertain. With 4 bases removed from V and 2 bases from J, the gap between germline ends came to 11 bases. CDR3 length equals 14 residues. Germline loops: CDR1 SGDLS, CDR2 YYNGEE.

The chain combines TRBV27 with TRBJ2-1; 9 bases are shared with TRBD2. The length of the CDR3 is 14 residues. V was clipped by 5 bases and J by 8 bases; unmatched bases: 7. The germline V gene has CDR1 MNHEY and CDR2 SMNVEV (reference sequence). CDR3 in amino acids: CASSVAGAFYEQFF. CDR3 DNA: TGTGCCAGCAGTGTAGCGGGGGCTTTCTATGAGCAGTTCTTC.

The rearrangement uses TRBV21-1 and TRBJ1-5; the D segment call TRBD1 is taken from the table without a DNA check. TRBV21-1 is deemed a pseudogene. This CDR3 is built from 12 residues. In DNA, the CDR3 is TGTGCCAGCAGCAAAGCGGGCCAGCCCCAGCATTTT. Amino acids: CASSKAGQPQHF.

On this clone: Other DNA sequences of this sample code for an identical CDR3. J is TRBJ2-7 and V is TRBV18; D remains unclear. The CDR3 spans 13 residues. Germline V gene sequence: CDR1 KGHSH, CDR2 LQKENI. V was shortened by 0 bases and J by 1 base, with 4 bases between the two germline ends. CDR3 nucleotides: TGTGCCAGCTCACCACCGTCGTCCTACGAGCAGTACTTC. Protein sequence: CASSPPSSYEQYF.

This clone was detected only a few times. This chain connects TRBV4-2 to TRBJ1-5; unclear D gene. CDR1 is LGHNA, CDR2 YNFKEQ, per germline. The CDR3 sequence is 14 residues long. Deletions cut 3 bases from V and 3 bases from J, with 9 bases between. The CDR3 nucleotides are TGTGCCAGCAGCCAGGGGTTGGTCAATCAGCCCCAGCATTTT. Its protein product is CASSQGLVNQPQHF.

The chain couples TRBV4-2 to TRBJ2-7; no reliable D call. Trimming pared 0 bases from V and 0 bases from J, leaving 6 bases between. The CDR3 sequence is 14 residues long. Germline CDR1 LGHNA, CDR2 YNFKEQ. This CDR3 reads CASSQDPYSYEQYF. The DNA for the CDR3 is TGTGCCAGCAGCCAAGACCCGTACTCCTACGAGCAGTACTTC.

The chain joins TRBV6-2 or TRBV6-3 to TRBJ2-2, with 8 nucleotides matching TRBD2. The CDR3 spans 15 residues. The V gene end was trimmed by 6 bases and the J gene end by 6 bases; junction bases not matched to a gene: 9. Germline assignment: CDR1 MNHEY and CDR2 SVGEGT. Here the CDR3 reads CASSARGRGAGELFF. CDR3 in DNA: TGTGCCAGCAGCGCCCGGGGGCGGGGGGCCGGGGAGCTGTTTTTT.

This chain uses TRBV7-3 with TRBJ1-2, with TRBD1 as a possible D gene (6 bases). Trimming cost V 5 bases and J 7 bases, with 23 bases left between them. This CDR3 region has 16 residues. Germline assignment: CDR1 SGHTA and CDR2 FQGTGA. The CDR3, as DNA: TGTGCCAGCAGCGCGGGTTTTGGCCAGTCCAGGGGTGGCTACACCTTC. Translating gives CASSAGFGQSRGGYTF.

V is TRBV7-9 and J is TRBJ1-3, with D perhaps matching TRBD1 (6 bases). The CDR3 runs to 15 residues. V was pared by 4 bases and J by 0 bases, with 10 bases between. Germline V CDR1 and CDR2: SEHNR, FQNEAQ (reference sequence). The CDR3 sequence: CASSSGGRSGNTIYF. The CDR3 DNA sequence: TGTGCCAGCAGCTCGGGGGGCCGCTCTGGAAACACCATATATTTT.

This rearrangement joins TRBV27 to TRBJ1-4; TRBD1 might be the D (6 bases). There are 15 residues in the CDR3. Germline V lookup: CDR1 MNHEY, CDR2 SMNVEV (reference sequence). Trimming removed 6 bases at V and 7 bases at J, with 18 bases between. CDR3 sequence (DNA): TGTGCCAGCAGGAACCTGGGGGGGGCAGGTGAAAAACTGTTTTTT. Translated, it gives CASRNLGGAGEKLFF.

The rearrangement uses TRBV11-2 and TRBJ2-3; no reliable D call. There are 12 residues in the CDR3. The germline V and J ends were trimmed by 2 bases and 3 bases, with 3 bases remaining between them. Germline values: CDR1 SGHAT, CDR2 FQNNGV. The CDR3 region is CASSLWTDTQYF. The CDR3 bases are TGTGCCAGCAGCTTATGGACAGATACGCAGTATTTT.

The chain is built from TRBV30 and TRBJ1-1, with TRBD1 identical over 8 bases. The CDR3 is 13 amino acids. V was pared by 4 bases and J by 4 bases, with 5 bases of the junction left unmatched. The V gene's germline CDR1 is GTSNPN and CDR2 SVGIG (reference sequence). CDR3 residues: CAWNRQGPTEAFF. The CDR3 bases are TGTGCCTGGAACAGACAGGGGCCCACTGAAGCTTTCTTT.

The V and J genes are TRBV30 and TRBJ2-1; 10 nucleotides agree with TRBD2. CDR1 and CDR2 (germline): GTSNPN, SVGIG (reference sequence). The CDR3 consists of 17 residues. After removal of 0 bases from V and 2 bases from J, the junction contained 7 bases not matched to a gene. This chain's CDR3 is CAWSVLAGVMTYNEQFF. The CDR3 DNA is TGTGCCTGGAGTGTCCTAGCGGGAGTTATGACCTACAATGAGCAGTTCTTC.

This clone was detected a few times. The chain uses TRBV9 and TRBJ2-1; 10 bases fit TRBD1. The V and J ends lost 3 bases and 9 bases, in that order; junction bases with no gene match: 6. CDR3 length: 14 residues. Germline V gene sequence: CDR1 SGDLS, CDR2 YYNGEE. This CDR3 is CASSEGTGDGEQFF. In DNA, the CDR3 is TGTGCCAGCAGCGAGGGGACAGGGGACGGTGAGCAGTTCTTC.

The rearrangement joins TRBV19 to TRBJ2-7, with D perhaps TRBD2 (7 bases). Germline values: CDR1 LNHDA, CDR2 SQIVND (reference sequence). This CDR3 contains 14 residues. The ends were cut back, 9 bases at V and 2 bases at J, with 17 bases in the middle. CDR3 loop: CARALGGLTYEQYF. DNA of the CDR3: TGTGCCAGGGCCCTGGGGGGGCTCACCTACGAGCAGTACTTC.

The chain joins TRBV2 to TRBJ2-3; no clear D. Germline V CDR1 and CDR2: SNHLY, FYNNEI. The V gene lost 6 bases and the J gene lost 2 bases, with 6 bases spanning the gap. CDR3 length: 12 residues. In DNA form, the CDR3 reads TGTGCCAGCAGCCAGGACACAGATACGCAGTATTTT. Translated, it gives CASSQDTDTQYF. Supplemented by reference TRBV2 and TRBJ2-3, the full variable domain reads EPEVTQTPSHQVTQMGQEVILRCVPISNHLYFYWYRQILGQKVEFLVSFYNNEISEKSEIFDDQFSVERPDGSNFTLKIRSTKLEDSAMYFCASSQDTDTQYFGPGTRLTVL.

The chain couples TRBV25-1 to TRBJ2-6; D gene unclear. Germline CDR1 reads MGHDK; CDR2 reads SYGVNS. The germline V and J ends were trimmed by 10 bases and 0 bases, with 13 bases remaining between them. The CDR3 has 15 amino acids. The CDR3 bases are TGTGCCACCCGGACGGTCGACTCTGGGGCCAACGTCCTGACTTTC. Translating it yields CATRTVDSGANVLTF.

The chain joins TRBV24-1 to TRBJ2-1, with TRBD2 matching over 7 bases. The CDR3 sequence is 13 residues long. Looked up from germline, CDR1 is KGHDR and CDR2 is SFDVKD. The V and J ends lost 9 bases and 5 bases, in that order; junction bases with no gene match: 6. This CDR3 reads CATGSLADNEQFF. CDR3 coding DNA: TGTGCCACCGGAAGCCTAGCGGACAATGAGCAGTTCTTC.

The chain recombines TRBV7-2 with TRBJ2-7; D not resolved. The CDR3 length is 14 residues. Germline V gene sequence: CDR1 SGHTA, CDR2 FQGNSA. Trimming removed 5 bases from V and 0 bases from J, with 11 bases in between. The CDR3 bases are TGTGCCAGCAGCATCTCCATGGACTCCTACGAGCAGTACTTC. Its translation: CASSISMDSYEQYF.

The gene calls are TRBV28 and TRBJ1-1, with D perhaps matching TRBD1 (5 bases). Trimming removed 5 bases at V and 4 bases at J, with 11 bases between. Germline CDR1 MDHEN, CDR2 SYDVKM. The CDR3 extends over 13 amino acids. The CDR3 DNA reads TGTGCCAGCAGTCTTCGACAGTTCACTGAAGCTTTCTTT. Protein sequence: CASSLRQFTEAFF.

This clone showed up just once. The chain recombines TRBV6-2 or TRBV6-3 with TRBJ2-7; D ambiguous. The germline V gene encodes CDR1 MNHEY and CDR2 SVGEGT. This CDR3 is built from 13 residues. V lost 2 bases, J lost 4 bases, and 9 bases lay in between. The CDR3 nucleotides are TGTGCCAGCAGTTACGTAGGGTTATACGAGCAGTACTTC. Protein sequence: CASSYVGLYEQYF.

This clone occurred once. The chain joins TRBV5-3 to TRBJ2-3; D is ambiguous. TRBV5-3 is classed as an ORF, of uncertain function. This CDR3 region has 16 residues. The ends were cut back, 4 bases at V and 3 bases at J, with 18 bases in the middle. CDR3 sequence (DNA): TGTGCCAGAAGCCTCCAAGACTCGTGTAGTACAGATACGCAGTATTTT. Translated, it gives CARSLQDSCSTDTQYF.

In its sample, this clone was seen once. The chain recombines TRBV27 with TRBJ2-2; 13 nucleotides agree with TRBD2. Unmatched junction bases numbered 3, after V lost 3 bases and J lost 2 bases. Germline CDR1 and CDR2: MNHEY and SMNVEV (reference sequence). The CDR3 is 17 amino acids. CDR3 coding DNA: TGTGCCAGCAGTTTGGGACTAGCGGGACCAAACACCGGGGAGCTGTTTTTT. Translated: CASSLGLAGPNTGELFF.

The chain links TRBV7-6 to TRBJ2-3; unclear D gene. This CDR3 is built from 14 residues. The ends were cut back, 3 bases at V and 0 bases at J, with 7 bases in the middle. Germline loops: CDR1 SGHVS, CDR2 FNYEAQ. In DNA form, the CDR3 reads TGTGCCAGCAGCTTGACCGGTAGCACAGATACGCAGTATTTT. It yields the protein CASSLTGSTDTQYF.

Only one count was recorded for this clone. CDR3: CASSSTTGTTYSPLHF. The CDR3, as DNA: TGTGCCAGCAGCTCAACAACCGGGACAACGTATTCACCCCTCCACTTT. V and J are TRBV7-9 and TRBJ1-6, with D maybe TRBD1 (6 bases). Germline V lookup: CDR1 SEHNR, CDR2 FQNEAQ (reference sequence). V dropped 4 bases and J dropped 8 bases, with 18 bases sitting between them. This CDR3 comprises 16 residues.

This clone appeared a single time. This chain uses TRBV27 with TRBJ2-2; 9 positions match TRBD1. CDR3 length: 14 amino acids. The germline CDR1 and CDR2 sequences are MNHEY and SMNVEV (reference sequence). The trim removed 9 bases at V and 7 bases at J, leaving 9 bases unmatched. As DNA, the CDR3 is TGTGCCAGTAAACCACAGGGGGCGATCGGGGAGCTGTTTTTT. As protein: CASKPQGAIGELFF.

The chain is built from TRBV18 and TRBJ2-1, with no clear D. In germline, CDR1 is KGHSH, CDR2 LQKENI. The germline V and J ends were trimmed by 8 bases and 0 bases, with 17 bases remaining between them. The CDR3 covers 16 residues. The CDR3 nucleotides read TGTGCCAGCCCCTCAGAGCCTTCCAGCTCCTACAATGAGCAGTTCTTC. Amino acid sequence: CASPSEPSSSYNEQFF.